This TCR beta chain was recovered during a study of blood T cell repertoires in COVID-19. Study at large: The study drew acute and convalescent COVID-19 samples from the United States, Italy and Spain. PBMCs, B-cell-depleted T cells, or T cells were the source of the cDNA or gDNA that made up the material.

Original handling: Amplification of reference gene primers provided the estimated nucleated cell counts. Profiled with immunoSEQ multiplex PCR; TCRdb holds only in-frame clones, not every one. V, J and clone size are those of that table, while D and trimming were read from the DNA. The sample yields approximately 92,000 clones, around 81% seen once. CDR1 is SGHKS, CDR2 YYEKEE, per germline (reference sequence). This CDR3 is 14 amino acids long. V shed 6 bases and J shed 1 base, with 13 bases lying between them. The sequencing input was peripheral blood. This rearrangement joins TRBV5-5 to TRBJ1-2, with D tentatively TRBD1 (6 bases). The source of this sequence is a man between 50 and 59 years old with acute or convalescent COVID-19. The CDR3 nucleotides are TGTGCCAGCACCCTTTCGGACAGTAACTATGGCTACACCTTC. It translates to CASTLSDSNYGYTF.